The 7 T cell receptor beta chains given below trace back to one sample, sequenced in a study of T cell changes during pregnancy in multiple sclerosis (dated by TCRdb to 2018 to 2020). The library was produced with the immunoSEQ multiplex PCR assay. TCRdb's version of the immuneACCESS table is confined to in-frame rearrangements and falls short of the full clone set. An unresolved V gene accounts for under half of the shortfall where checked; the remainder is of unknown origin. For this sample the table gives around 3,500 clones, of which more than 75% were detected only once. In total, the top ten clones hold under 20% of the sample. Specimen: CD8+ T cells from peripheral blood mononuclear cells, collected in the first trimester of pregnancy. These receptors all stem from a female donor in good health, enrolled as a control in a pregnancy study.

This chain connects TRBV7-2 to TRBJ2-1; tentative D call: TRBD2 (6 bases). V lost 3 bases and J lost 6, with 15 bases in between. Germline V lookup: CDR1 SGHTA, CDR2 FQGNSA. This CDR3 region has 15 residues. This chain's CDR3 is CASSLSREWGNEQFF. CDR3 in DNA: TGTGCCAGCAGCTTGAGTCGGGAGTGGGGCAATGAGCAGTTCTTC.

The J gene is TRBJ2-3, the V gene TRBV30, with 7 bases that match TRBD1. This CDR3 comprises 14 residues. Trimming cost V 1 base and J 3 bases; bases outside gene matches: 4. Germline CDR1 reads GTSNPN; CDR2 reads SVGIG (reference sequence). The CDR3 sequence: CAWSEGGRTDTQYF. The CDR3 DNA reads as TGTGCCTGGAGTGAAGGGGGCCGAACAGATACGCAGTATTTT.

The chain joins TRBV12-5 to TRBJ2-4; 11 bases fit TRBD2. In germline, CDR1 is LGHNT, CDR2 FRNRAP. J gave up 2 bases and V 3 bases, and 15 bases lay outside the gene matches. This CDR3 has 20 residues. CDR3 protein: CASGFLLAGEIGRSKNIQYF. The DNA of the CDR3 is TGTGCTAGTGGTTTTTTACTAGCGGGAGAAATCGGTCGGTCCAAAAACATTCAGTACTTC.

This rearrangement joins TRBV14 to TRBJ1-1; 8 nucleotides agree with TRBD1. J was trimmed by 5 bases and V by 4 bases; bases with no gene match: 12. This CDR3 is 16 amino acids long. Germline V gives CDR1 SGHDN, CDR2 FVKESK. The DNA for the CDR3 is TGTGCCAGCAGCCCACGGGGCAGGGGGCGGTGGACTGAAGCTTTCTTT. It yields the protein CASSPRGRGRWTEAFF.

This CDR3 reads CASSAGDGNTIYF. The CDR3 DNA reads as TGTGCCAGCAGTGCCGGTGATGGAAACACCATATATTTT. The chain carries TRBV2 and TRBJ1-3; the D is unclear. The germline gives CDR1 SNHLY, CDR2 FYNNEI. This CDR3 region has 13 residues. Trimming left V 4 bases short and J 3 bases short, with 7 bases between.

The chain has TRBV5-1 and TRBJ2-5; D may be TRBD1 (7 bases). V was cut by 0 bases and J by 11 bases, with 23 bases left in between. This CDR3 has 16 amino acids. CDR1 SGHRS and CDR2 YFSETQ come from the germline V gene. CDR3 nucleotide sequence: TGCGCCAGCAGCTTGGACAAGGGGGCCCCGAGGGGGGAGCAGTACTTC. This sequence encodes CASSLDKGAPRGEQYF. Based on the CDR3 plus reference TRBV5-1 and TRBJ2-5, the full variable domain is KAGVTQTPRYLIKTRGQQVTLSCSPISGHRSVSWYQQTPGQGLQFLFEYFSETQRNKGNFPGRFSGRQFSNSRSEMNVSTLELGDSALYLCASSLDKGAPRGEQYFGPGTRLLVL.

The CDR3: CASGTRVYNEQFF. The CDR3 region has the DNA TGTGCCAGCGGGACTAGGGTATACAATGAGCAGTTCTTC. The genes are TRBV19 and TRBJ2-1; 8 nucleotides agree with TRBD2. The CDR3 spans 13 residues. V trimming: 9 bases; J trimming: 4 bases; junction bases outside the gene matches: 5. Germline loops: CDR1 LNHDA, CDR2 SQIVND (reference sequence).